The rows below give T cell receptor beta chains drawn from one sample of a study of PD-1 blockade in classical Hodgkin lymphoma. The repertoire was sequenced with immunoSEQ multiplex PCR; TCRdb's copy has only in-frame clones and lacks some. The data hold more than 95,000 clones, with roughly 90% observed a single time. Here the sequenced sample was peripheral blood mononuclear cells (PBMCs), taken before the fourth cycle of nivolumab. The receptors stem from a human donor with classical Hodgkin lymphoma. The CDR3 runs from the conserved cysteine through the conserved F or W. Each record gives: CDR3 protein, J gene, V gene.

CASSSGQVNTGELFF TRBJ2-2 TRBV5-1
CATSEGTSPSSYNEQFF TRBJ2-1 TRBV15
CASSPVDSPNYGYTF TRBJ1-2 TRBV18
CASSLGDRDEGEAFF TRBJ1-1 TRBV5-1
CASAGVAGSTQYF TRBJ2-3 TRBV28
CASSLVAGANTGELFF TRBJ2-2 TRBV27
CASSLPFTEDYGYTF TRBJ1-2 TRBV7-9
CSVTTYNEQFF TRBJ2-1 TRBV29-1
CASSNPTLSDEKLFF TRBJ1-4 TRBV4-1
CASRRQGEGTEAFF TRBJ1-1 TRBV4-1
CASRPENYGYTF TRBJ1-2 TRBV6-5
CASSPSAGRSNQPQHF TRBJ1-5 TRBV19
CASSYQGLGNTIYF TRBJ1-3 TRBV6-5
CASSFSGSYEQYF TRBJ2-7 TRBV7-2
CASSLHQPQHF TRBJ1-5 TRBV7-2
CASSESRRSYEQYF TRBJ2-7 TRBV10-2
CASSTAFEAFF TRBJ1-1 TRBV19
CAWSATGRTEAFF TRBJ1-1 TRBV30
CSVQISGNTIYF TRBJ1-3 TRBV29-1
CASSEGGDTEAFF TRBJ1-1 TRBV2
CASSIGGGSQPQHF TRBJ1-5 TRBV19
CASSLNPAGANVLTF TRBJ2-6 TRBV7-2
CASSLVWTGGLGAEAFF TRBJ1-1 TRBV5-6
CAISERRQGSYNEQFF TRBJ2-1 TRBV10-3
CASSPGASGGDPGEQFF TRBJ2-1 TRBV7-6
CASTRTGQSNTEAFF TRBJ1-1 TRBV7-2
CASSPWTGILRGDTQYF TRBJ2-3 TRBV27
CASSSQGIGTEAFF TRBJ1-1 TRBV6-1
CASSLVGVGTDTQYF TRBJ2-3 TRBV5-6
CASSQDRGGRDTQYF TRBJ2-3 TRBV14
CASSLSYNEQFF TRBJ2-1 TRBV13
CAISDKRLDEQYF TRBJ2-7 TRBV10-3
CASSRQEGNQPQHF TRBJ1-5 TRBV7-9
CASSLEREFSEQFF TRBJ2-1 TRBV5-1
CASSASLGLAGINEQFF TRBJ2-1 TRBV6-1
CASSQMIGASDTQYF TRBJ2-3 TRBV5-4
CASSPGTSGSRETQYF TRBJ2-5 TRBV2
CASSLNPRGGYEQYF TRBJ2-7 TRBV13
CASSLPRDREGDQPQHF TRBJ1-5 TRBV7-8
CASSQQVAGELFF TRBJ2-2 TRBV4-1
CASTETGPGEQYF TRBJ2-7 TRBV6-1
CASSPWHSVSYEQYF TRBJ2-7 TRBV11-2
CASSSLTRDNEQFF TRBJ2-1 TRBV7-9
CASSWGTGGNEQFF TRBJ2-1 TRBV5-1
CASRSGTGNIQYF TRBJ2-4 TRBV7-9
CASSVTGANTGELFF TRBJ2-2 TRBV19
CASSPGPETGDQPQHF TRBJ1-5 TRBV5-1
CAISTGGAPGNTIYF TRBJ1-3 TRBV10-3
CASSFLAGEGNEQFF TRBJ2-1 TRBV12-1
CAQARGGSNTEAFF TRBJ1-1 TRBV30